Listed here are 10 T cell receptor beta chains from one sample, sequenced in a study of shared clonotypes between healthy human individuals. Sequencing was performed with immunoSEQ multiplex PCR; in TCRdb, only in-frame clones are kept and a portion is missing. Among about 2.3 million clones listed, over 90% were seen once. Sample: naive CD4+ T cells from PBMCs. Subset noted: CD45RA+ positively selected. The receptors derive from a man younger than 30 in good health. Some clones in this sample may be carry-over from other donors' samples.

The chain has TRBV28 and TRBJ1-1; possible D gene TRBD1, 5 bases. CDR3 length equals 13 residues. Germline V lookup: CDR1 MDHEN, CDR2 SYDVKM. V lost 8 bases and J lost 6, with 16 bases in between. The CDR3: CASYLSWGAEAFF. Written as DNA, the CDR3 is TGTGCCAGCTATCTTTCCTGGGGGGCTGAAGCTTTCTTT.

About this clone itself: In the same sample, other DNA sequences code for this CDR3. The gene calls are TRBV5-1 and TRBJ2-7; 7 bases agree with TRBD1. Trimming at V came to 2 bases and at J to 2 bases, leaving 1 base not matched to a gene. Looked up from germline, CDR1 is SGHRS and CDR2 is YFSETQ. The CDR3 is made up of 13 amino acids. The CDR3 nucleotides are TGCGCCAGCAGCTTACAGGGGACCTACGAGCAGTACTTC. Protein: CASSLQGTYEQYF.

J is TRBJ2-1 and V is TRBV29-1, with D perhaps TRBD1 or TRBD2 (5 bases each). This CDR3 has 15 residues. V lost 7 bases to trimming and J lost 4 bases, with 20 bases between them. From germline, CDR1 is SQVTM and CDR2 ANQGSEA. The CDR3 loop is CSGGKGLAGYNEQFF. The CDR3 bases are TGCAGCGGTGGGAAGGGGCTAGCCGGATACAATGAGCAGTTCTTC.

V usage is TRBV5-4 and J usage is TRBJ1-1, with 10 positions matching TRBD1. Germline V gives CDR1 SGHNT, CDR2 YYREEE (reference sequence). The CDR3 is 15 residues long. The trim removed 6 bases at V and 0 bases at J, leaving 5 bases unmatched. The CDR3 here is CASTDRGTLNTEAFF. The CDR3 DNA reads as TGTGCCAGCACGGACAGGGGGACTTTGAACACTGAAGCTTTCTTT.

This chain links TRBV6-5 with TRBJ2-3; TRBD2 is a possible D gene (6 bases). Trimming pared 4 bases from V and 0 bases from J, leaving 14 bases between. The CDR3 covers 16 residues. The germline CDR1 and CDR2 sequences are MNHEY and SVGAGI. The CDR3 nucleotides are TGTGCCAGCAGTTGGGGCCGACTAGAGAGCACAGATACGCAGTATTTT. This encodes CASSWGRLESTDTQYF.

The V gene is TRBV7-2, the J gene TRBJ2-2, with 9 bases lining up with TRBD2. This CDR3 has 17 residues. J gave up 6 bases and V 1 base, and 9 bases lay outside the gene matches. Germline V lookup: CDR1 SGHTA, CDR2 FQGNSA. The CDR3 sequence is CASSLEVAGALAGELFF. In nucleotides, the CDR3 is TGTGCCAGCAGCTTAGAGGTAGCGGGAGCTTTGGCCGGGGAGCTGTTTTTT. Full variable domain (rest looked up from reference TRBV7-2 and TRBJ2-2): GAGVSQSPSNKVTEKGKDVELRCDPISGHTALYWYRQSLGQGLEFLIYFQGNSAPDKSGLPSDRFSAERTGGSVSTLTIQRTQQEDSAVYLCASSLEVAGALAGELFFGEGSRLTVL.

This clone has just one count. This sample includes further DNA sequences coding for the same CDR3. The chain combines TRBV5-6 with TRBJ1-2; possible D gene TRBD1, 6 bases. Trimming stripped 3 bases from V and 4 bases from J, with 10 bases between. This CDR3 has 13 amino acids. Per the germline V gene, CDR1 is SGHDT and CDR2 is YYEEEE. The CDR3 DNA reads as TGTGCCAGCAGCTCCGACAGGATCTATGGCTACACCTTC. Translating it yields CASSSDRIYGYTF. Complete variable domain (other parts from reference TRBV5-6 and TRBJ1-2): DAGVTQSPTHLIKTRGQQVTLRCSPKSGHDTVSWYQQALGQGPQFIFQYYEEEERQRGNFPDRFSGHQFPNYSSELNVNALLLGDSALYLCASSSDRIYGYTFGSGTRLTVV.

Turning to this clone: This same CDR3 is encoded by further DNA sequences in the sample. The chain combines TRBV5-4 with TRBJ2-3, with 12 positions matching TRBD2. This CDR3 comprises 15 residues. Germline V gene data show CDR1 as SGHNT and CDR2 as YYREEE (reference sequence). V shed 4 bases, J shed 4 bases, and the junction held 4 bases outside the gene matches. The CDR3 loop is CASSLTSGSADTQYF. For the CDR3, the DNA is TGTGCCAGCAGCCTGACTAGCGGGAGCGCAGATACGCAGTATTTT. The full variable domain, its missing parts supplied by reference TRBV5-4 and TRBJ2-3, is ETGVTQSPTHLIKTRGQQVTLRCSSQSGHNTVSWYQQALGQGPQFIFQYYREEENGRGNFPPRFSGLQFPNYSSELNVNALELDDSALYLCASSLTSGSADTQYFGPGTRLTVL.

V gene TRBV27 combines with J gene TRBJ2-6; the D gene could be TRBD1 or TRBD2 (5 bases each). V was cut by 3 bases and J by 3 bases, with 18 bases left in between. Germline-derived CDR1 and CDR2 are MNHEY and SMNVEV (reference sequence). This CDR3 comprises 18 residues. CDR3 region: CASSFLTGRAFGANVLTF. CDR3 nucleotides: TGTGCCAGCAGTTTCTTAACGGGACGAGCATTTGGGGCCAACGTCCTGACTTTC.

The chain has TRBV7-2 and TRBJ2-5; possible D gene TRBD1, 5 bases. Trimming stripped 5 bases from V and 3 bases from J, with 16 bases between. This CDR3 is built from 15 residues. The germline CDR1 and CDR2 sequences are SGHTA and FQGNSA. For the CDR3, the DNA is TGTGCCAGCAGCCCTCAGACAGCCATGGAAGAGACCCAGTACTTC. Residues: CASSPQTAMEETQYF.